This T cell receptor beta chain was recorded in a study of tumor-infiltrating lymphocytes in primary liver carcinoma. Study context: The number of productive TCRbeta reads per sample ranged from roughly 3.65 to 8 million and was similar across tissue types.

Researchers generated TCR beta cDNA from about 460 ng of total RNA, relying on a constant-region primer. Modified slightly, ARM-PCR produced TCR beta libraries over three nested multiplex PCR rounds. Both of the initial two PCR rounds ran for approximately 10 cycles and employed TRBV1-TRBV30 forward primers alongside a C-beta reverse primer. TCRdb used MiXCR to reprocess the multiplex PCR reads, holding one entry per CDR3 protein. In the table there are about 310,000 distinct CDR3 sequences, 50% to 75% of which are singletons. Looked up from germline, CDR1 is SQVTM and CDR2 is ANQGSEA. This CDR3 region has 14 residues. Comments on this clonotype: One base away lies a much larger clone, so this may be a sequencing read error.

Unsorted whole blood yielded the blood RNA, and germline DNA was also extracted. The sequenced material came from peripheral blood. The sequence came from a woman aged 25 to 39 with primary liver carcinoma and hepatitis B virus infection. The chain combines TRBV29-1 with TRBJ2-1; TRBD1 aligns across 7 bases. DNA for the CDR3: TGCAGCGCCCAGACAGGGTTATCCTACAATGGGCAGTTCTTC. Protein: CSAQTGLSYNGQFF.